This entry lists 10 T cell receptor beta chains sequenced from one sample in a study of control samples from healthy donors and cancer patients. TCRdb's copy holds only in-frame clones and misses some; the assay was immunoSEQ multiplex PCR. The sample carries around 80,000 clones, about 88% recorded once. Sequenced input: blood. These receptors were collected from a woman in her forties or fifties in good health.

V is TRBV4-1 and J is TRBJ1-4, with D possibly TRBD1 on 5 matching bases. The germline gives CDR1 MGHRA, CDR2 YSYEKL. The V end was cut by 1 base, the J end by 7 bases, with 13 bases between. There are 15 residues in the CDR3. The CDR3 DNA reads TGCGCCAGCAGCCAAGGCGTGGGGGGGGTTGAAAAACTGTTTTTT. It is translated as CASSQGVGGVEKLFF.

This sequence joins TRBV3-1 (or the pseudogene TRBV3-2) and TRBJ1-5; 8 nucleotides agree with TRBD1. The CDR3 runs to 14 residues. Trimming removed 6 bases from V and 4 bases from J; junction bases left unmatched: 5. CDR1 is LGHDT, CDR2 YNNKEL, per germline (reference sequence). The CDR3 reads CASSRQGTNQPQHF. The CDR3 DNA reads TGTGCCAGCAGTCGACAGGGGACTAATCAGCCCCAGCATTTT.

This rearrangement joins TRBV19 to TRBJ2-1; D gene uncertain. Germline V CDR1 and CDR2: LNHDA, SQIVND (reference sequence). Trimming removed 0 bases at V and 9 bases at J, with 9 bases between. The CDR3 consists of 13 residues. The CDR3 nucleotides read TGTGCCAGTAGTATAGATAGGCTAGGTGAGCAGTTCTTC. It is translated as CASSIDRLGEQFF.

The chain joins TRBV7-2 to TRBJ2-7, with D possibly matching TRBD2 (6 bases). Germline assignment: CDR1 SGHTA and CDR2 FQGNSA. The CDR3 length is 15 residues. The germline V and J ends were trimmed by 4 bases and 3 bases, with 16 bases remaining between them. CDR3 nucleotide sequence: TGTGCCAGCAGCTCTCGTCTGGGGGGAAGCTACGAGCAGTACTTC. The encoded protein is CASSSRLGGSYEQYF.

The chain has TRBV19 and TRBJ2-1, with D possibly matching TRBD2 (6 bases). CDR1 and CDR2 (germline): LNHDA, SQIVND (reference sequence). This CDR3 has 15 amino acids. V was trimmed by 5 bases and J by 7 bases, leaving 18 bases between them. This CDR3 is CASSAQRVRENEQFF. CDR3 in DNA: TGTGCCAGTAGTGCCCAACGGGTACGGGAGAATGAGCAGTTCTTC.

In DNA form, the CDR3 reads TGTGCCAGCAGTTTGGGACAGGGCCGTGGCTACACCTTC. Translated, it gives CASSLGQGRGYTF. The chain is built from TRBV2 and TRBJ1-2, with TRBD1 matching over 9 bases. After removal of 5 bases from V and 7 bases from J, the junction contained 5 bases not matched to a gene. The CDR3 totals 13 residues. From germline, CDR1 is SNHLY and CDR2 FYNNEI.

The chain is built from TRBV2 and TRBJ1-1; D uncertain. Germline V gives CDR1 SNHLY, CDR2 FYNNEI. V was trimmed by 8 bases and J by 0 bases, leaving 13 bases between them. CDR3 length: 14 amino acids. CDR3 protein: CASQVQRMNTEAFF. For the CDR3, the DNA is TGTGCCAGCCAGGTACAACGGATGAACACTGAAGCTTTCTTT.

CDR3 bases: TGTGCCAGCACCCAGGACAGGGGATCCCCCTGGCATCAGCCCCAGCATTTT. It specifies CASTQDRGSPWHQPQHF. This rearrangement joins TRBV5-6 to TRBJ1-5; 9 bases align to TRBD1. The CDR3 is 17 amino acids. Germline values: CDR1 SGHDT, CDR2 YYEEEE. Trimming at V came to 6 bases and at J to 5 bases, leaving 15 bases not matched to a gene.

The chain uses TRBV19 and TRBJ1-6, with D uncertain. Germline V gene data show CDR1 as LNHDA and CDR2 as SQIVND (reference sequence). Trimming stripped 5 bases from V and 6 bases from J, with 11 bases between. CDR3 size: 14 residues. The CDR3 protein is CASSVYLTNSPLHF. The CDR3 coding sequence is TGTGCCAGTAGTGTGTACTTGACTAATTCACCCCTCCACTTT.

The CDR3 reads CASSPQGGSNSPLHF. In DNA, the CDR3 is TGTGCCAGCTCACCACAGGGCGGTTCGAATTCACCCCTCCACTTT. The rearrangement links TRBV18 to TRBJ1-6; D uncertain. V was trimmed by 1 base and J by 7 bases, leaving 11 bases between them. The CDR3 is 15 amino acids. CDR1 and CDR2 (germline): KGHSH, LQKENI.